A single sample is the source of the 25 T cell receptor beta chains below, sequenced in a study of blood T cell repertoires in COVID-19. Generated by immunoSEQ multiplex PCR, the TCRdb table keeps only in-frame clones and is missing some. The sample lists roughly 230,000 clones, about 83% occurring once. The specimen sequenced was peripheral blood. The receptors shown here come from a woman aged 45-59 years with acute or convalescent COVID-19.

The chain couples TRBV2 to TRBJ2-5; 7 positions agree with TRBD1. V was clipped by 5 bases and J by 6 bases; unmatched bases: 6. CDR3 length: 13 residues. CDR1 SNHLY and CDR2 FYNNEI come from the germline V gene. CDR3 region: CASSRDREQTQYF. In nucleotides, the CDR3 is TGTGCCAGCAGTCGAGACAGGGAACAGACCCAGTACTTC.

CDR3 in amino acids: CASSSGPRRGPYEQYF. The CDR3 region has the DNA TGTGCCAGCAGTTCTGGACCCCGGCGGGGACCCTACGAGCAGTACTTC. V gene TRBV28 combines with J gene TRBJ2-7; the D gene is possibly TRBD2 (6 bases). The V gene lost 4 bases and the J gene lost 2 bases, with 18 bases spanning the gap. Germline CDR1 is MDHEN and CDR2 is SYDVKM. This CDR3 has 16 residues.

The genes are TRBV28 and TRBJ2-3, with 16 positions matching TRBD2. Germline V gene data show CDR1 as MDHEN and CDR2 as SYDVKM. The V gene end was trimmed by 4 bases and the J gene end by 4 bases; junction bases not matched to a gene: 5. The CDR3 extends over 17 amino acids. CDR3 coding DNA: TGTGCCAGCAGTTCGCCGGGACTAGCGGGAGGGGCAGATACGCAGTATTTT. The encoded protein is CASSSPGLAGGADTQYF.

The rearrangement uses TRBV28 and TRBJ2-7, with 15 bases fitting TRBD2. The germline CDR1 and CDR2 sequences are MDHEN and SYDVKM. The CDR3 runs to 18 residues. The junction had 6 bases not matched to a gene; V was cut back by 3 bases and J by 0 bases. In nucleotides, the CDR3 is TGTGCCAGCAGTTTCCCGGGACTAGCGGGGGGAAGCTCCTACGAGCAGTACTTC. Protein sequence: CASSFPGLAGGSSYEQYF.

The chain uses TRBV28 and TRBJ2-4, with D possibly matching TRBD2 (7 bases). In germline, CDR1 is MDHEN, CDR2 SYDVKM. The CDR3 is 15 residues long. The V and J ends lost 3 bases and 7 bases respectively, with 16 bases between them. This chain's CDR3 is CASSFLAGARNIQYF. CDR3 bases: TGTGCCAGCAGTTTCCTGGCGGGGGCTCGGAACATTCAGTACTTC.

The V call is TRBV4-2, the J call TRBJ1-2; 8 positions agree with TRBD1. V shed 0 bases and J 2 bases; nucleotides not matched to a gene: 2. In germline, CDR1 is LGHNA, CDR2 YNFKEQ. The CDR3 is 15 residues long. The CDR3 is CASSQDYRGNYGYTF. DNA for the CDR3: TGTGCCAGCAGCCAAGATTACAGGGGGAACTATGGCTACACCTTC.

This sequence joins TRBV6-4 and TRBJ2-2; TRBD2 matches at 7 bases. The V segment lost 4 bases and the J segment 1 base; nucleotides outside the gene matches: 9. The CDR3 loop spans 17 amino acids. CDR1 and CDR2 from the germline V gene are MRHNA and SNTAGT. This CDR3 reads CASSAELIAGNTGELFF. The DNA for the CDR3 is TGTGCCAGCAGTGCCGAGTTGATAGCGGGGAACACCGGGGAGCTGTTTTTT.

The V gene is TRBV9, the J gene TRBJ2-7, with D hard to call. Germline values: CDR1 SGDLS, CDR2 YYNGEE. Trimming cost V 0 bases and J 2 bases, with 9 bases left between them. The CDR3 is 14 amino acids. CDR3 sequence (DNA): TGTGCCAGCAGCGTAGGGGCAGCCACCTACGAGCAGTACTTC. It is translated as CASSVGAATYEQYF.

Comment on this clone: Additional DNA sequences in this sample encode the identical CDR3. The chain has TRBV11-3 and TRBJ2-1; D is unresolved. This CDR3 comprises 13 residues. Per the germline V gene, CDR1 is SGHNT and CDR2 is YENEEA. V lost 1 base and J 7 bases, leaving 8 bases between the germline ends. CDR3 sequence (DNA): TGTGCCAGCAGCTTAGGTAGAAATAATGAGCAGTTCTTC. Amino acids: CASSLGRNNEQFF.

This sequence joins TRBV11-3 and TRBJ1-6; D uncertain. The CDR3 has 17 residues. Per germline, CDR1 SGHNT and CDR2 YENEEA. V lost 4 bases and J 2 bases, leaving 15 bases between the germline ends. DNA of the CDR3: TGTGCCAGCAGCTCAAAATACGGACTGCCCTATAATTCACCCCTCCACTTT. The encoded protein is CASSSKYGLPYNSPLHF.

The CDR3 sequence is CASSMGQAYNEQFF. CDR3 sequence (DNA): TGTGCCAGTAGTATGGGACAGGCCTACAATGAGCAGTTCTTC. The chain combines TRBV19 with TRBJ2-1, with 8 bases aligning to TRBD1. CDR3 length equals 14 residues. Losses at the gene ends were 3 bases for V and 2 bases for J; bases not matched to a gene: 0. The germline V gene encodes CDR1 LNHDA and CDR2 SQIVND (reference sequence).

The chain carries TRBV5-1 and TRBJ2-1; D is unclear. Between the trimmed V and J ends, which lost 2 bases and 4 bases, there was a span of 7 bases. Germline-derived CDR1 and CDR2 are SGHRS and YFSETQ. The CDR3 has 13 amino acids. In nucleotides, the CDR3 is TGCGCCAGCAGCTTCAACAGATACAATGAGCAGTTCTTC. It is translated as CASSFNRYNEQFF.

Details on this clone: This CDR3 is also generated by other DNA sequences in the sample. CDR3 loop: CASSLVQGGYGYTF. DNA of the CDR3: TGTGCCAGCAGCTTGGTGCAGGGGGGCTATGGCTACACCTTC. The gene calls are TRBV5-6 and TRBJ1-2; TRBD1 matches 7 bases. CDR3 length: 14 amino acids. The junction had 3 bases not matched to a gene; V was cut back by 0 bases and J by 4 bases. Germline V gives CDR1 SGHDT, CDR2 YYEEEE.

The chain carries TRBV28 and TRBJ1-3; D call uncertain. Germline loops: CDR1 MDHEN, CDR2 SYDVKM. V was clipped by 5 bases and J by 0 bases, with 14 bases between them. The CDR3 length is 16 residues. This CDR3 reads CASSLPRLISGNTIYF. The CDR3 nucleotides read TGTGCCAGCAGTCTCCCCCGACTGATCTCTGGAAACACCATATATTTT.

The chain is built from TRBV28 and TRBJ1-2, with 8 bases lining up with TRBD1. CDR3 length equals 19 residues. Germline lookup yields CDR1 MDHEN and CDR2 SYDVKM. Trimming cost V 5 bases and J 4 bases; bases outside gene matches: 21. This CDR3 is CASSLGPETIDRGGYGYTF. The CDR3 region has the DNA TGTGCCAGCAGTCTGGGCCCAGAAACGATAGACAGGGGCGGCTATGGCTACACCTTC.

V and J are TRBV28 and TRBJ1-3, with TRBD1 matching over 7 bases. Germline loops: CDR1 MDHEN, CDR2 SYDVKM. This CDR3 is 19 amino acids long. The J segment lost 0 bases and the V segment lost 4 bases, leaving 15 bases of the junction unmatched. The CDR3 DNA reads as TGTGCCAGCAGTTCTTTTTGGGACAGCCAAGCTTTCTCTGGAAACACCATATATTTT. Encoded protein: CASSSFWDSQAFSGNTIYF.

The V gene is TRBV5-6, the J gene TRBJ1-6; D possibly corresponds to TRBD1 (5 bases). This CDR3 comprises 15 residues. In germline, CDR1 is SGHDT, CDR2 YYEEEE. V was trimmed by 0 bases and J by 6 bases, leaving 10 bases between them. The CDR3 DNA is TGTGCCAGCAGCTTGGATCCAGGGTTTAATTCACCCCTCCACTTT. Its protein product is CASSLDPGFNSPLHF.

With regard to this clone: One end of the junction fails to match germline, which may point to a read error. V gene TRBV11-2 combines with J gene TRBJ1-2, with TRBD1 as a possible D gene (5 bases). Germline CDR1 and CDR2: SGHAT and FQNNGV. The CDR3 contains 14 residues. CDR3 in DNA: TGTGCCAGCAGCTCTCCTGTGTCTCGGGGGACTAGCTCCTTC. It codes for CASSSPVSRGTSSF.

V is TRBV9 and J is TRBJ2-1; 7 nucleotides align to TRBD2. With V trimmed by 0 bases and J by 13 bases, 4 bases remained unmatched. Germline assignment: CDR1 SGDLS and CDR2 YYNGEE. The CDR3 length is 12 residues. The DNA of the CDR3 is TGTGCCAGCAGCGTAGTAAGCGGGGTCCAGTTCTTC. It is translated as CASSVVSGVQFF.

This clone has just one count. This chain connects TRBV19 to TRBJ1-2; 7 bases line up with TRBD1. Germline V gene lookup returns CDR1 LNHDA and CDR2 SQIVND (reference sequence). V shed 6 bases, J shed 3 bases, and the junction held 7 bases outside the gene matches. The CDR3 length is 14 residues. For the CDR3, the DNA is TGTGCCAGTAGCGAGACAGGGACCTACTATGGCTACACCTTC. Residues: CASSETGTYYGYTF.

Only one count was recorded for this clone. The chain recombines TRBV11-2 with TRBJ1-2; D possibly corresponds to TRBD1 (6 bases). Trimming shortened V by 5 bases and J by 12 bases, and 19 bases separated the two germline ends. CDR3 length: 13 residues. Germline V gene sequence: CDR1 SGHAT, CDR2 FQNNGV. The CDR3 spells CASSPRRTALHTF. The CDR3 bases are TGTGCCAGCAGCCCCAGAAGGACAGCCCTCCACACCTTC. Full variable domain (missing parts from reference TRBV11-2 and TRBJ1-2): EAGVAQSPRYKIIEKRQSVAFWCNPISGHATLYWYQQILGQGPKLLIQFQNNGVVDDSQLPKDRFSAERLKGVDSTLKIQPAKLEDSAVYLCASSPRRTALHTFGSGTRLTVV.

In its sample, this clone was seen a few times. V usage is TRBV6-5 and J usage is TRBJ1-6; D may be TRBD1 (5 bases). Germline CDR1 reads MNHEY; CDR2 reads SVGAGI. The CDR3 contains 15 residues. V was pared by 0 bases and J by 7 bases, with 10 bases between. The CDR3 is CASSYSIRANSPLHF. The CDR3 nucleotides are TGTGCCAGCAGTTACTCGATCAGGGCAAATTCACCCCTCCACTTT.

This sequence joins TRBV24-1 and TRBJ2-1; TRBD1 agrees at 10 bases. Unmatched junction bases numbered 4, after V lost 3 bases and J lost 6 bases. CDR1 is KGHDR, CDR2 SFDVKD, per germline. CDR3 length equals 15 residues. The CDR3 DNA is TGTGCCACCAGTGATGCCGGGACAGGGGTCAATGAGCAGTTCTTC. This gives the protein CATSDAGTGVNEQFF.

CDR3 coding DNA: TGTGCCAGCAGTTACACCTTGGACAAGAACGGCTACACCTTC. It specifies CASSYTLDKNGYTF. The chain recombines TRBV6-5 with TRBJ1-2; TRBD1 might be the D (5 bases). There are 14 residues in the CDR3. CDR1 is MNHEY and CDR2 is SVGAGI in the germline V gene. V lost 2 bases, J lost 8 bases, and 15 bases lay in between.

The V call is TRBV18, the J call TRBJ1-2; D gene uncertain. The CDR3 is 13 residues long. V was shortened by 3 bases and J by 3 bases, with 8 bases between the two germline ends. Germline V gene data show CDR1 as KGHSH and CDR2 as LQKENI. DNA of the CDR3: TGTGCCAGCTCACCGACGGAGGACTATGGCTACACCTTC. Translation gives CASSPTEDYGYTF.